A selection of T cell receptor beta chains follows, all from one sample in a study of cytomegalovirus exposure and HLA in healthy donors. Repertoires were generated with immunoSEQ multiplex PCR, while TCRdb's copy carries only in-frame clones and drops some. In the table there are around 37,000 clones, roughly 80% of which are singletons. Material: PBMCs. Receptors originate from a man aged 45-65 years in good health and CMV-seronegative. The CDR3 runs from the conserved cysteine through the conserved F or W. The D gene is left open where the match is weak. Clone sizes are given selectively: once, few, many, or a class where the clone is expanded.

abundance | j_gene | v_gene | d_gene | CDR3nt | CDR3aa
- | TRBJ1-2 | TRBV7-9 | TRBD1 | TGTTCCAGCAGCTTAGCTTGGACAGGGAGTCGAGGATACTACACCTTC | CSSSLAWTGSRGYYTF
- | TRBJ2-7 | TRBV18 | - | TGTGCCAGCTCACCAGGTCCCGGGTCCTACGAGCAGTACTTC | CASSPGPGSYEQYF
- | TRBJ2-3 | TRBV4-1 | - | TGCGCCAGCACTTTCGGCGGTTACACAGATACGCAGTATTTT | CASTFGGYTDTQYF
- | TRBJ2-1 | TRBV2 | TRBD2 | TGTGCCAGCAGTGGACGGGACTACGATGACAATGAGCAGTTCTTC | CASSGRDYDDNEQFF
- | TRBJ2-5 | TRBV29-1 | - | TGCAGCGTTGGCCGACAGGTTTTCCAAGAGACCCAGTACTTC | CSVGRQVFQETQYF
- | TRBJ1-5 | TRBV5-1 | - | TGCGCCAGCAGCTTGGGGCCAGGCAGCAATCAGCCCCAGCATTTT | CASSLGPGSNQPQHF
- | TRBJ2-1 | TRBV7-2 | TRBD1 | TGTGCCAGCAGCCAAGGGACAGGGTTTAATGAGCAGTTCTTC | CASSQGTGFNEQFF
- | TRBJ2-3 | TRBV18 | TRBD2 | TGTGCCAGCTCACCACCGGTCGACTCACGCGGGGGGGCCACAGATACGCAGTATTTT | CASSPPVDSRGGATDTQYF
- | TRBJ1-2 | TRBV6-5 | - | TGTGCCAGCAGTTATGACCCGCGGGGCGAAAACTATGGCTACACCTTC | CASSYDPRGENYGYTF
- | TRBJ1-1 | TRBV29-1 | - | TGCAGCGTTGATACGGGAATGAACACTGAAGCTTTCTTT | CSVDTGMNTEAFF
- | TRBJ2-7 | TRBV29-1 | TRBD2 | TGCAGCGTTGTCAACTTTACCGCCGGGAGGTCCTACGAGCAGTACTTC | CSVVNFTAGRSYEQYF
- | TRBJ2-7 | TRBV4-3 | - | TGCGCCAGCAGCCCAAAGGCTTTTGAGGCCTACGAGCAGTACTTC | CASSPKAFEAYEQYF
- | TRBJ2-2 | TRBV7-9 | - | TGCGCCAGCAACGTCAGGGGTGCAAAGACCGGGGAGCTGTTTTTT | CASNVRGAKTGELFF
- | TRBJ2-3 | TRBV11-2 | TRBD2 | TGTGCCAGCAGCTTAAGGGATAGGATTTGGGGACTAAGCACAGATACGCAGTATTTT | CASSLRDRIWGLSTDTQYF
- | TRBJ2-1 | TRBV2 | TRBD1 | TGTGCCAGCACCGCGGGACAGGGAGGGAGACACAATGAGCAGTTCTTC | CASTAGQGGRHNEQFF
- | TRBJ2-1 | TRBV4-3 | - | TGCGCCAGCAGCCAAGATTATACAGCCTACAATGAGCAGTTCTTC | CASSQDYTAYNEQFF
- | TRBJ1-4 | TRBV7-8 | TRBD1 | TGTGCCAGCAGTGGTACAGGGGGCGCCGTGCCTAATGAAAAACTGTTTTTT | CASSGTGGAVPNEKLFF
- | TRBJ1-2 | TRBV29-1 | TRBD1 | TGCAGCGTTGACGACTTTGGACAGGGGGCGGATGGCTACACCTTC | CSVDDFGQGADGYTF
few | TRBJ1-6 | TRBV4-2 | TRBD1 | TGTGCCACCACCGGGACAGGGAATTATAATTCACCCCTCCACTTT | CATTGTGNYNSPLHF
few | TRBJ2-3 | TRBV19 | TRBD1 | TGTGCCAGTAGCCCCAACAGGGGGCCGGGTAAAGATACGCAGTATTTT | CASSPNRGPGKDTQYF
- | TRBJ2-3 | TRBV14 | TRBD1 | TGTGCCAGCAGCCGGGACAGGGACACAGATACGCAGTATTTT | CASSRDRDTDTQYF
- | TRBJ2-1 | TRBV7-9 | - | TGTGCCAGCAGGCTAGGGGCTGGCGGCGAGCAGTTCTTC | CASRLGAGGEQFF
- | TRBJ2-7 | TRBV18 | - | TGTGCCAGCTCACCCTCCGCCTACGAGCAGTACTTC | CASSPSAYEQYF
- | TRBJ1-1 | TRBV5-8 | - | TGTGCCAGCAGCTCACCGGACAAGAACACTGAAGCTTTCTTT | CASSSPDKNTEAFF
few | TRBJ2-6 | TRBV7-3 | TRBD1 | TGTGCCAGCAGCTTCATGGGACAGCTATCTGGGGCCAACGTCCTGACTTTC | CASSFMGQLSGANVLTF
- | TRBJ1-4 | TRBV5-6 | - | TGTGCCAGCAGCTTGGCAGTCCTAGAGGATGAAAAACTGTTTTTT | CASSLAVLEDEKLFF
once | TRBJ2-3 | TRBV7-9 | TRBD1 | TGTGCCAGCAGCTCTACAAAACAGGGGGTCGGGGTAGATACGCAGTATTTT | CASSSTKQGVGVDTQYF
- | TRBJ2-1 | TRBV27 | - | TGTGCCAGCAGTTTTGGAACAGGGTTCGTTGAGCAGTTCTTC | CASSFGTGFVEQFF
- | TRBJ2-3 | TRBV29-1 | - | TGCAGCGGGAGAGAGAGCACAGATACGCAGTATTTT | CSGRESTDTQYF
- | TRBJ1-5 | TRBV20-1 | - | TGCAGTGCTGCTAACGATCAGCCCCAGCATTTT | CSAANDQPQHF
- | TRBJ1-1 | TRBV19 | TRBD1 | TGTGCCAGTAAAGGACAGGGGGCCTACACTGAAGCTTTCTTT | CASKGQGAYTEAFF
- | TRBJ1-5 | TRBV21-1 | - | TGTGCCAGCAGCAAAACCGATCATGGCCGCAGGGAACGAAATCAGCCCCAGCATTTT | CASSKTDHGRRERNQPQHF
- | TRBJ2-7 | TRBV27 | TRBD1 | TGTGCCAGCAACTTGACAGGGCGGGTGGTCGATGATCAGATCCCCCTTAACTACGAGCAGTACTTC | CASNLTGRVVDDQIPLNYEQYF
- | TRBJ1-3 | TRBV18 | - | TGTGCCAGCTCACCTGGCAGCTCTGGAAACACCATATATTTT | CASSPGSSGNTIYF
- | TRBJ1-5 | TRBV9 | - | TGTGCCAGCAGCGTGGACAGCGGCCCCAAGCCCCAGCATTTT | CASSVDSGPKPQHF
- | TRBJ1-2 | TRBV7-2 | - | TGTGCCAGTCTCCCAGGCGCCTGGAACTATGGCTACACCTTC | CASLPGAWNYGYTF
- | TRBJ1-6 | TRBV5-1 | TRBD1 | TGCGCCAGCAGCCACGGGACAGAAAATTCACCCCTCCACTTT | CASSHGTENSPLHF
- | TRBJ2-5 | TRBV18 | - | TGTGCCAGCTCACCAGGCACCGAAGAGACCCAGTACTTC | CASSPGTEETQYF
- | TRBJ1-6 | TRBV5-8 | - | TGTGCCAGCAGACAGAGTTGGGTTGGCCCTTGGACACCCCTCCACTTT | CASRQSWVGPWTPLHF
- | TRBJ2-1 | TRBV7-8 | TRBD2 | TGTGCCAGCAGCTTAGTTTCGGGACTATCCTACAATGAGCAGTTCTTC | CASSLVSGLSYNEQFF
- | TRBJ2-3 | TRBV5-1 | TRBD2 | TGCGCCAGCAGCTTTGGACTAGATCTGTCCTCCGATACGCAGTATTTT | CASSFGLDLSSDTQYF
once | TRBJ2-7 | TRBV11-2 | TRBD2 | TGTGCCAGCAGCCCCGGACTAGCGGTTTCCTACGAGCAGTACTTC | CASSPGLAVSYEQYF
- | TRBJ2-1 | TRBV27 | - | TGTGCCAGCAGCACTAAAACGCCCGGGGTCACCTACAATGAGCAGTTCTTC | CASSTKTPGVTYNEQFF
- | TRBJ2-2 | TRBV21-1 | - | TGTGCCAGCAGCACCCATACCGGGACAGGGGTTCGAACCGGGGAGCTGTTTTTT | CASSTHTGTGVRTGELFF
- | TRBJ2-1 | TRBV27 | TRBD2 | TGTGCCAGCAGTTTCCGGCGACTAGCGGGAGTGTTTGAGCAGTTCTTC | CASSFRRLAGVFEQFF
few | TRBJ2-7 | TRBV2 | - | TGTGCCTCTCGGACAAACTCCTACGAGCAGTACTTC | CASRTNSYEQYF
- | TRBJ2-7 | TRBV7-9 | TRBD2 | TGTTCCAGCAGCCCCAACCTCGGGAGGGGGAGGTACGAGCAGTACTTC | CSSSPNLGRGRYEQYF
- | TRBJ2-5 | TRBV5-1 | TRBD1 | TGCGCCAGCAGCGGGACAGGGGAAGAGACCCAGTACTTC | CASSGTGEETQYF
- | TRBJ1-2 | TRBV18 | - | TGTGCCAGCTCACCGGGCAGAACCCGCTATGGCTACACCTTC | CASSPGRTRYGYTF
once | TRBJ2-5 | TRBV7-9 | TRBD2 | TGTGCCAGCAGCTTAGTTGGAGCCGGGGGGGTGGAGACCCAGTACTTC | CASSLVGAGGVETQYF
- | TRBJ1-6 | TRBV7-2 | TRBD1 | TGTGCCAGCAGCTTAGGGGACAGGGGTTATTCACCCCTCCACTTT | CASSLGDRGYSPLHF
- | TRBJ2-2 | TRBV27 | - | TGTGCCAGCAGCCCCGGGTATAGCACCGGGGAGCTGTTTTTT | CASSPGYSTGELFF
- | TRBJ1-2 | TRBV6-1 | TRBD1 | TGTGCCAGCAGTGAAGCCGGGACAGGCATCTATGGCTACACCTTC | CASSEAGTGIYGYTF
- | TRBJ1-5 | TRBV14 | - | TGTGCCAGCAGCCAAGGTCTCTATAGCAATCAGCCCCAGCATTTT | CASSQGLYSNQPQHF
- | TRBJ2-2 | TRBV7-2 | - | TGTGCCAGCAGCCGCCCAGGACTCCCGAACACCGGGGAGCTGTTTTTT | CASSRPGLPNTGELFF
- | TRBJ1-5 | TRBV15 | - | TGTGCCACCAGCAGAGTCAGGGCCCAGGGTCAGCCCCAGCATTTT | CATSRVRAQGQPQHF
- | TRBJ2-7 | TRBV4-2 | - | TGTGCCAGCAGCCAAGCCAACGGGGGTTACGAGCAGTACTTC | CASSQANGGYEQYF
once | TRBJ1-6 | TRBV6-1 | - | TGTGCCATCTACCGCGGCGGTGATAATTCACCCCTCCACTTT | CAIYRGGDNSPLHF
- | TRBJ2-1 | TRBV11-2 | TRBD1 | TGTGCCAGCAGCTTTACGGACAGGGTAGGTGATGAGCAGTTCTTC | CASSFTDRVGDEQFF
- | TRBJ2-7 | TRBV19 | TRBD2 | TGTGCCAGTGGCTCTAAAGCGCCGGGACTAGCGGGAGCCTACGAGCAGTACTTC | CASGSKAPGLAGAYEQYF